This T cell receptor beta chain was found in a study of T cells in Graves' hyperthyroidism and ophthalmopathy. Whole-study results and caveats: The model foresaw ophthalmopathy a median roughly 6 months prior to onset.

As for this clonotype: Its antigen is unknown.

Amplified TCR beta CDR3 regions derived from RNA transcripts. First-round RT-PCR with HTBI primers amplified the TCR CDR3 region. In TCRdb, the multiplex PCR reads were re-called with MiXCR into one record per CDR3 protein. The sample lists hundreds of thousands of distinct CDR3 sequences, roughly a sixth occurring once. The junction had 6 bases not matched to a gene; V was cut back by 6 bases and J by 0 bases. This CDR3 region has 15 residues. Germline CDR1 is MNHEY and CDR2 is SMNVEV (reference sequence). This receptor was taken from a woman in her 40s with Graves' ophthalmopathy. The specimen was blood. V usage is TRBV27 and J usage is TRBJ2-5; 8 bases match TRBD1. CDR3 in DNA: TGTGCCAGCAGGAGGGACAGGTTGGACCAAGAGACCCAGTACTTC. Its protein product is CASRRDRLDQETQYF.